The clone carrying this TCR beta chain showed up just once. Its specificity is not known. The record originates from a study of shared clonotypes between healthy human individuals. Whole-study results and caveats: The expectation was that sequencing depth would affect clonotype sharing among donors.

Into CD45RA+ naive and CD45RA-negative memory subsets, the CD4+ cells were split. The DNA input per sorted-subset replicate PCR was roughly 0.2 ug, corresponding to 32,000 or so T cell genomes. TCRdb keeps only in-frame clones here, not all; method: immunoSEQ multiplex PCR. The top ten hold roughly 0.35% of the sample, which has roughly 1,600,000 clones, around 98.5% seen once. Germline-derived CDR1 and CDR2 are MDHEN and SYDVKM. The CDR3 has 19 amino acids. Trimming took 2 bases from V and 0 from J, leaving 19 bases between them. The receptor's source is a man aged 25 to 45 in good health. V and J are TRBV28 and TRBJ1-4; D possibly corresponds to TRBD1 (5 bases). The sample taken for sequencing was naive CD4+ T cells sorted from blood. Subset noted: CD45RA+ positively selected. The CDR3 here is CASSLPPPHGGATNEKLFF. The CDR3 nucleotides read TGTGCCAGCAGTTTACCCCCCCCACACGGGGGGGCAACTAATGAAAAACTGTTTTTT.